Listed below are T cell receptor beta chains from one sample, sequenced in a study of T cells in Graves' hyperthyroidism and ophthalmopathy. One entry per CDR3 protein results from TCRdb running MiXCR on the multiplex PCR reads. The sample has around 440,000 distinct CDR3 sequences, 15% to 19% seen once. The sequenced sample consisted of blood. Receptors originate from a woman aged 18 to 35 with Graves' hyperthyroidism. CDR3s include the opening cysteine and the closing phenylalanine or tryptophan. Fields, in order: V gene, clone size, D gene, J gene, CDR3 protein, CDR3 DNA. D genes are given only for firm matches. Not all rows give a size; the values are once, few, many and, for expanded clones, a class.

v_gene: TRBV18
abundance: many
d_gene: TRBD2
j_gene: TRBJ2-3
CDR3aa: CASSPAKRLAGLGDTQYF
CDR3nt: TGTGCCAGCTCACCAGCGAAACGTCTAGCGGGGCTCGGGGATACGCAGTATTTT

v_gene: TRBV29-1
abundance: many
d_gene: .
j_gene: TRBJ1-1
CDR3aa: CSVDGLEGPEAFF
CDR3nt: TGCAGCGTTGATGGACTGGAGGGGCCTGAAGCTTTCTTT

v_gene: TRBV3-1
abundance: many
d_gene: .
j_gene: TRBJ1-2
CDR3aa: CASSQAGTNYGYTF
CDR3nt: TGTGCCAGCAGTCAGGCAGGGACAAACTATGGCTACACCTTC

v_gene: TRBV2
abundance: few
d_gene: TRBD1
j_gene: TRBJ1-4
CDR3aa: CASSGDRNEKLFF
CDR3nt: TGTGCCAGCAGTGGGGACAGAAATGAAAAACTGTTTTTT

v_gene: TRBV11-1
abundance: many
d_gene: TRBD2
j_gene: TRBJ2-1
CDR3aa: CASSFVGGDYNEQFF
CDR3nt: TGTGCCAGCAGCTTTGTGGGGGGGGACTACAATGAGCAGTTCTTC

v_gene: TRBV4-1
abundance: .
d_gene: .
j_gene: TRBJ1-4
CDR3aa: CASSLDEKLFF
CDR3nt: TGCGCCAGCAGCCTAGATGAAAAACTGTTTTTT

v_gene: TRBV5-6
abundance: .
d_gene: .
j_gene: TRBJ1-2
CDR3aa: CASSLITDFNRNYGYTF
CDR3nt: TGTGCCAGCAGCTTGATTACGGACTTTAACAGGAACTATGGCTACACCTTC

v_gene: TRBV11-1
abundance: .
d_gene: .
j_gene: TRBJ2-4
CDR3aa: CASSESGGATVSKNIQYF
CDR3nt: TGTGCCAGCAGCGAATCAGGCGGCGCGACAGTTTCCAAAAACATTCAGTACTTC

v_gene: TRBV4-3
abundance: few
d_gene: .
j_gene: TRBJ2-7
CDR3aa: CASSQVPGEAYEQYF
CDR3nt: TGCGCCAGCAGCCAAGTTCCGGGGGAGGCCTACGAGCAGTACTTC

v_gene: TRBV18
abundance: many
d_gene: .
j_gene: TRBJ1-1
CDR3aa: CASSPPTVQGTEAFF
CDR3nt: TGTGCCAGCTCACCACCTACAGTCCAGGGGACTGAAGCTTTCTTT

v_gene: TRBV24-1
abundance: many
d_gene: .
j_gene: TRBJ1-1
CDR3aa: CATKGGPMNTEAFF
CDR3nt: TGTGCCACCAAGGGGGGTCCGATGAACACTGAAGCTTTCTTT

v_gene: TRBV28
abundance: many
d_gene: .
j_gene: TRBJ1-2
CDR3aa: CASSIAKEAGPHGYTF
CDR3nt: TGTGCCAGCAGTATAGCGAAGGAGGCAGGACCTCATGGCTACACCTTC

v_gene: TRBV28
abundance: .
d_gene: .
j_gene: TRBJ1-2
CDR3aa: CASSLARNKFYGYTF
CDR3nt: TGTGCCAGCAGTTTAGCCAGGAATAAGTTCTATGGCTACACCTTC

v_gene: TRBV9
abundance: .
d_gene: TRBD1
j_gene: TRBJ1-2
CDR3aa: CASTRGQAANYGYTF
CDR3nt: TGTGCCAGCACCCGGGGACAGGCAGCTAACTATGGCTACACCTTC

v_gene: TRBV10-3
abundance: few
d_gene: TRBD2
j_gene: TRBJ2-1
CDR3aa: CATLSGGSSYNEQFF
CDR3nt: TGTGCCACCCTCTCGGGCGGGAGCTCCTACAATGAGCAGTTCTTC

v_gene: TRBV12-3/TRBV12-4
abundance: many
d_gene: TRBD1
j_gene: TRBJ2-6
CDR3aa: CASSFSDRGSGANVLTF
CDR3nt: TGTGCCAGCAGTTTTTCTGACAGGGGATCTGGGGCCAACGTCCTGACTTTC

v_gene: TRBV7-9
abundance: few
d_gene: TRBD1
j_gene: TRBJ1-6
CDR3aa: CASSVTGGGSPLHF
CDR3nt: TGTGCCAGCAGCGTTACAGGGGGTGGTTCACCCCTCCACTTT

v_gene: TRBV4-1
abundance: few
d_gene: TRBD1
j_gene: TRBJ1-4
CDR3aa: CASSPKPTGRSEKLFF
CDR3nt: TGCGCCAGCAGCCCTAAGCCGACAGGGCGGAGTGAAAAACTGTTTTTT

v_gene: TRBV24-1
abundance: many
d_gene: TRBD2
j_gene: TRBJ2-5
CDR3aa: CATSDRPGLGGQETQYF
CDR3nt: TGTGCCACCAGTGATCGACCGGGACTAGGAGGGCAAGAGACCCAGTACTTC

v_gene: TRBV5-1
abundance: many
d_gene: .
j_gene: TRBJ2-1
CDR3aa: CASSPGVGRNEQFF
CDR3nt: TGCGCCAGCAGCCCTGGGGTCGGCCGCAATGAGCAGTTCTTC

v_gene: TRBV10-3
abundance: .
d_gene: TRBD1
j_gene: TRBJ1-1
CDR3aa: CAISESTGQIEAFF
CDR3nt: TGTGCCATCAGTGAGTCGACGGGACAGATTGAAGCTTTCTTT

v_gene: TRBV3-1
abundance: many
d_gene: TRBD2
j_gene: TRBJ2-1
CDR3aa: CASSLLGTSGIGEQFF
CDR3nt: TGTGCCAGCAGCCTTCTAGGTACTAGCGGGATAGGTGAGCAGTTCTTC

v_gene: TRBV29-1
abundance: .
d_gene: .
j_gene: TRBJ2-5
CDR3aa: CSVGLGGETQYF
CDR3nt: TGCAGCGTCGGACTAGGGGGAGAGACCCAGTACTTC

v_gene: TRBV4-3
abundance: .
d_gene: TRBD1
j_gene: TRBJ1-1
CDR3aa: CASSQSRGRATEAFF
CDR3nt: TGCGCCAGCAGCCAGTCCAGGGGGCGCGCCACTGAAGCTTTCTTT

v_gene: TRBV7-8
abundance: many
d_gene: .
j_gene: TRBJ2-1
CDR3aa: CASSLGGRGHNEQFF
CDR3nt: TGTGCCAGCAGCCTAGGCGGGCGGGGACACAATGAGCAGTTCTTC

v_gene: TRBV7-3
abundance: many
d_gene: .
j_gene: TRBJ2-2
CDR3aa: CASSLRGNTGELFF
CDR3nt: TGTGCCAGCAGCTTAAGAGGGAACACCGGGGAGCTGTTTTTT

v_gene: TRBV20-1
abundance: many
d_gene: TRBD1
j_gene: TRBJ1-2
CDR3aa: CSARITPGQGIDYGYTF
CDR3nt: TGCAGTGCTAGAATCACCCCGGGACAGGGAATTGACTATGGCTACACCTTC

v_gene: TRBV28
abundance: many
d_gene: .
j_gene: TRBJ1-1
CDR3aa: CASSGGFYTEAFF
CDR3nt: TGTGCCAGCAGCGGAGGGTTTTACACTGAAGCTTTCTTT

v_gene: TRBV20-1
abundance: many
d_gene: TRBD1
j_gene: TRBJ1-1
CDR3aa: CSARPQGSWTEAFF
CDR3nt: TGCAGTGCCAGACCACAGGGGAGTTGGACTGAAGCTTTCTTT

v_gene: TRBV7-2
abundance: .
d_gene: TRBD2
j_gene: TRBJ2-3
CDR3aa: CASSLDLRGGLTDTQYF
CDR3nt: TGTGCCAGCAGCTTAGACCTCCGGGGGGGCCTTACAGATACGCAGTATTTT

v_gene: TRBV11-3
abundance: many
d_gene: TRBD2
j_gene: TRBJ2-7
CDR3aa: CASSWTSGSLAEQYF
CDR3nt: TGTGCCAGCAGCTGGACTAGCGGGAGTTTAGCCGAGCAGTACTTC

v_gene: TRBV28
abundance: many
d_gene: .
j_gene: TRBJ2-7
CDR3aa: CASRVAGPYEQYF
CDR3nt: TGTGCCAGCAGGGTGGCGGGACCCTACGAGCAGTACTTC

v_gene: TRBV20-1
abundance: .
d_gene: .
j_gene: TRBJ1-6
CDR3aa: CSAQPPGQLNSPLHF
CDR3nt: TGCAGTGCCCAGCCCCCCGGACAGCTTAATTCACCCCTCCACTTT

v_gene: TRBV6-2/TRBV6-3
abundance: .
d_gene: .
j_gene: TRBJ2-2
CDR3aa: CASSYTGTLNTGELFF
CDR3nt: TGTGCCAGCAGTTACACTGGGACATTAAACACCGGGGAGCTGTTTTTT

v_gene: TRBV28
abundance: many
d_gene: .
j_gene: TRBJ1-6
CDR3aa: CASSFDGFSPLHF
CDR3nt: TGTGCCAGCAGTTTCGACGGGTTTTCACCCCTCCACTTT

v_gene: TRBV5-1
abundance: few
d_gene: .
j_gene: TRBJ2-2
CDR3aa: CASSLFTGRAGELFF
CDR3nt: TGCGCCAGCAGCTTGTTTACGGGGAGAGCCGGGGAGCTGTTTTTT

v_gene: TRBV12-3/TRBV12-4
abundance: many
d_gene: TRBD2
j_gene: TRBJ2-7
CDR3aa: CASTPGLAGSYEQYF
CDR3nt: TGTGCCAGCACACCGGGACTAGCGGGATCTTACGAGCAGTACTTC

v_gene: TRBV10-3
abundance: many
d_gene: TRBD2
j_gene: TRBJ2-3
CDR3aa: CAISDPSGGADGDTQYF
CDR3nt: TGTGCCATCAGTGACCCAAGCGGGGGGGCCGATGGGGATACGCAGTATTTT

v_gene: TRBV7-9
abundance: .
d_gene: .
j_gene: TRBJ1-1
CDR3aa: CASSLEGLTMNTEAFF
CDR3nt: TGTGCCAGCAGCTTAGAAGGGCTTACTATGAACACTGAAGCTTTCTTT

v_gene: TRBV14
abundance: .
d_gene: TRBD2
j_gene: TRBJ2-3
CDR3aa: CASSQDSPPLADGTDTQYF
CDR3nt: TGTGCCAGCAGCCAAGATTCCCCCCCACTAGCGGACGGCACAGATACGCAGTATTTT